This T cell receptor beta chain was retrieved from a study of post-analysis software for immune sequencing data (dated by TCRdb to the mid-2010s). In terms of the full investigation: Disease courses on record covered relapsing-remitting, secondary progressive and progressive-relapsing multiple sclerosis, though some patients had no subtype annotation. The patient repertoires were set against 10 to 11 previously published healthy control repertoires from donors whose ages ranged from about 6 to 26 years. A subset of samples was prepared in parallel using single-end sample barcoding, then pooled and co-amplified after Illumina adapter ligation. Here is what the overall study found, with its caveats: Significantly lower normalized Chao1 diversity was found in multiple sclerosis patients than in controls, suggesting substantial peripheral T-cell clonal expansion. The multiple sclerosis patient group was slightly younger than the control group. Roughly 5 TRBV segments, including TRBV5-6, TRBV5-1 and TRBV20-1, were significantly more frequent in patients than controls. Direct clustering with F measure showed strong co-clustering of samples prepared in the same batch, prompting a batch-effect correction.

To demonstrate the VDJtools post-analysis software, TCR beta repertoires were profiled from the peripheral blood of more than ten young patients with multiple sclerosis. Multiple sclerosis patients were children and adolescents aged about 6 to 17 years. The method was PCR. The instrument was an Illumina HiSeq 2500. To reduce PCR and sequencing biases, unique molecular identifiers were incorporated into the TCR beta cDNA libraries. Every 1 to 10 million input T cells yielded approximately 500,000 cDNA molecules, meaning each molecule approximated one T cell. The patient libraries were prepared and sequenced with the same protocol used for the earlier healthy control dataset. Samples belonging to the same batch were prepared together, multiplexed and sequenced on a shared HiSeq lane. From the authors' description of their analysis: MIGEC was used to process the raw barcoded reads, and molecular identifier groups with only a single read were discarded before consensus assembly and CDR3 extraction. VDJtools was used for post-analysis of the clonotype tables, and diversity was normalized by down-sampling every dataset to the size of the smallest sample. Repertoire overlap clustering matched CDR3 amino acid but not nucleotide sequences to correct batch-related cross-sample contamination. TCRdb reprocessing: public reads trimmed at Q25 with fastp, clones called with MiXCR, in-frame beta chains kept. When rows share a CDR3 protein, they turn into one entry using the most common DNA and genes. The V and J calls were determined by TCRdb, not by the authors. In all, the sample holds approximately 440,000 distinct CDR3 sequences, and around 40% of those were seen once. 12% of the sample is in the top ten clones.

Turning to this clonotype: Its binding antigen is unknown. The input lacks base qualities; no much larger clone sits a single base away.

The CDR3, cysteine through phenylalanine, is 16 amino acids long. Solely the CDR3 DNA is kept, with 48 bases framed from the first base. V sheds 0 bases and J sheds 1 base, leaving 10 bases between their ends. This sequence originates from a girl aged 5 to 17 with multiple sclerosis. The rearranged segments are TRBV12-3 or TRBV12-4 and TRBJ2-4; TRBD1 is a weak D gene call, 5 bases matching. Sequenced input: blood. The DNA reads TGTGCCAGCAGTTTAGCGCTAAGGGGTGCCAAAAACATTCAGTACTTC. The encoded protein is CASSLALRGAKNIQYF.